A selection of T cell receptor beta chains follows, all from one sample in a study of Graves' ophthalmopathy and Graves' hyperthyroidism. TCRdb fed the multiplex PCR reads into MiXCR, producing one record per CDR3 protein. This sample has fewer than 600,000 distinct CDR3 sequences; approximately 15% occur once, and the top ten carry 8% to 10%. The sequenced material came from blood. The source of these receptors is a woman in her twenties or thirties with Graves' ophthalmopathy. Both conserved end residues are part of each CDR3. D genes are given only for firm matches. Rows may omit the clone size; those that give it use once, few, many or a size class.

j_call: TRBJ2-2; v_call: TRBV12-3/TRBV12-4; clone_size: many; d_call: NA; cdr3_aa: CASMGSEAGELFF; cdr3_nt: TGTGCCAGCATGGGTAGCGAGGCCGGGGAGCTGTTTTTT
j_call: TRBJ2-2; v_call: TRBV6-4; clone_size: few; d_call: TRBD2; cdr3_aa: CASSPHNGGALGELFF; cdr3_nt: TGTGCCAGCAGCCCCCACAACGGGGGGGCCCTCGGGGAGCTGTTTTTT
j_call: TRBJ2-7; v_call: TRBV19; clone_size: NA; d_call: NA; cdr3_aa: CASSPGGADYEQYF; cdr3_nt: TGTGCCAGTAGTCCCGGAGGGGCAGACTACGAGCAGTACTTC
j_call: TRBJ2-6; v_call: TRBV6-1; clone_size: many; d_call: TRBD1; cdr3_aa: CASIGTGPGANVLTF; cdr3_nt: TGTGCCAGCATTGGGACAGGCCCTGGGGCCAACGTCCTGACTTTC
j_call: TRBJ2-7; v_call: TRBV5-1; clone_size: many; d_call: NA; cdr3_aa: CASSRIAESYEQYF; cdr3_nt: TGCGCCAGCAGCAGGATAGCGGAGTCCTACGAGCAGTACTTC
j_call: TRBJ2-5; v_call: TRBV6-2/TRBV6-3; clone_size: NA; d_call: NA; cdr3_aa: CASSPQTRQETQYF; cdr3_nt: TGTGCCAGCAGTCCTCAGACCAGACAAGAGACCCAGTACTTC
j_call: TRBJ2-5; v_call: TRBV6-1; clone_size: many; d_call: NA; cdr3_aa: CASSGGPSQETQHF; cdr3_nt: TGTGCCAGCAGTGGGGGACCCAGCCAAGAGACCCAGCACTTC
j_call: TRBJ1-3; v_call: TRBV6-1; clone_size: NA; d_call: NA; cdr3_aa: CASSDRGGSGNTIYF; cdr3_nt: TGTGCCAGCAGTGACAGGGGTGGCTCTGGAAACACCATATATTTT
j_call: TRBJ2-7; v_call: TRBV13; clone_size: NA; d_call: NA; cdr3_aa: CASSFRTGSYEQYF; cdr3_nt: TGTGCCAGCAGCTTCCGGACTGGCTCCTACGAGCAGTACTTC
j_call: TRBJ2-6; v_call: TRBV30; clone_size: many; d_call: NA; cdr3_aa: CAWSVPGTGANVLTF; cdr3_nt: TGTGCCTGGAGTGTCCCCGGGACTGGGGCCAACGTCCTGACTTTC
j_call: TRBJ2-5; v_call: TRBV12-3/TRBV12-4; clone_size: many; d_call: NA; cdr3_aa: CASSPDNWTQETQYF; cdr3_nt: TGTGCCAGCAGCCCAGATAACTGGACCCAAGAGACCCAGTACTTC
j_call: TRBJ1-1; v_call: TRBV19; clone_size: NA; d_call: NA; cdr3_aa: CASSIRPDMNTEAFF; cdr3_nt: TGTGCCAGTAGTATTCGGCCAGATATGAACACTGAAGCTTTCTTT
j_call: TRBJ1-1; v_call: TRBV12-3/TRBV12-4; clone_size: many; d_call: TRBD1; cdr3_aa: CASSHTGGNTEAFF; cdr3_nt: TGTGCCAGCAGCCACACAGGGGGTAACACTGAAGCTTTCTTT
j_call: TRBJ2-5; v_call: TRBV6-5; clone_size: NA; d_call: NA; cdr3_aa: CASSYSGADQETQYF; cdr3_nt: TGTGCCAGCAGTTACTCGGGAGCGGACCAAGAGACCCAGTACTTC
j_call: TRBJ1-2; v_call: TRBV11-2; clone_size: NA; d_call: NA; cdr3_aa: CASSLLQGGFYGYTF; cdr3_nt: TGTGCCAGCAGCTTACTCCAGGGTGGCTTCTATGGCTACACCTTC
j_call: TRBJ2-7; v_call: TRBV20-1; clone_size: many; d_call: NA; cdr3_aa: CSARGDLFSFEQYF; cdr3_nt: TGCAGTGCTAGAGGAGACCTCTTCTCCTTCGAGCAGTACTTC
j_call: TRBJ2-7; v_call: TRBV2; clone_size: many; d_call: NA; cdr3_aa: CASSGGLRGGEQYF; cdr3_nt: TGTGCCAGCAGTGGAGGTCTACGGGGTGGCGAGCAGTACTTC
j_call: TRBJ1-1; v_call: TRBV28; clone_size: NA; d_call: TRBD1; cdr3_aa: CASSIGTGANTEAFF; cdr3_nt: TGTGCCAGCAGTATCGGGACAGGGGCGAACACTGAAGCTTTCTTT
j_call: TRBJ2-7; v_call: TRBV15; clone_size: many; d_call: TRBD2; cdr3_aa: CATSRDSPPGRENYYEQYF; cdr3_nt: TGTGCCACCAGCAGAGATAGCCCCCCAGGGCGGGAGAATTACTACGAGCAGTACTTC
j_call: TRBJ2-4; v_call: TRBV5-1; clone_size: many; d_call: NA; cdr3_aa: CASSAESVKNIQYF; cdr3_nt: TGCGCCAGCAGCGCTGAATCGGTAAAGAACATTCAGTACTTC
j_call: TRBJ2-5; v_call: TRBV11-1; clone_size: few; d_call: TRBD2; cdr3_aa: CASSELAGGRYQETQYF; cdr3_nt: TGTGCCAGCAGCGAACTAGCGGGAGGACGGTACCAAGAGACCCAGTACTTC
j_call: TRBJ2-2; v_call: TRBV30; clone_size: NA; d_call: NA; cdr3_aa: CAWNRYIQAGELFF; cdr3_nt: TGTGCCTGGAACCGCTACATTCAGGCCGGGGAGCTGTTTTTT
j_call: TRBJ2-5; v_call: TRBV15; clone_size: many; d_call: NA; cdr3_aa: CATSRDWPGIQTQYF; cdr3_nt: TGTGCCACCAGCAGAGATTGGCCAGGAATTCAGACCCAGTACTTC
j_call: TRBJ2-5; v_call: TRBV2; clone_size: NA; d_call: NA; cdr3_aa: CASSTTSTETQYF; cdr3_nt: TGTGCCAGCAGCACCACTAGCACCGAGACCCAGTACTTC
j_call: TRBJ2-2; v_call: TRBV9; clone_size: few; d_call: NA; cdr3_aa: CASSPQETGELFF; cdr3_nt: TGTGCCAGCAGCCCACAGGAGACCGGGGAGCTGTTTTTT
j_call: TRBJ2-7; v_call: TRBV30; clone_size: few; d_call: NA; cdr3_aa: CAWSGSPGPYEQYF; cdr3_nt: TGTGCCTGGAGTGGCTCGCCAGGACCCTACGAGCAGTACTTC
j_call: TRBJ2-7; v_call: TRBV7-2; clone_size: NA; d_call: NA; cdr3_aa: CASSLASWEQYF; cdr3_nt: TGTGCCAGCAGCTTAGCCTCTTGGGAGCAGTACTTC
j_call: TRBJ2-7; v_call: TRBV3-1; clone_size: few; d_call: TRBD2; cdr3_aa: CASRESGRSREQYF; cdr3_nt: TGTGCCAGCAGAGAGAGCGGGAGGAGTCGCGAGCAGTACTTC
j_call: TRBJ2-7; v_call: TRBV19; clone_size: many; d_call: NA; cdr3_aa: CASSLDFSYEQYF; cdr3_nt: TGTGCCAGTAGCTTGGACTTCTCCTACGAGCAGTACTTC
j_call: TRBJ1-1; v_call: TRBV11-2; clone_size: few; d_call: TRBD1; cdr3_aa: CASSLGATGVTEAFF; cdr3_nt: TGTGCCAGCAGCTTAGGAGCGACAGGGGTGACTGAAGCTTTCTTT
j_call: TRBJ2-2; v_call: TRBV6-1; clone_size: many; d_call: NA; cdr3_aa: CASSERSGYTGELFF; cdr3_nt: TGTGCCAGCAGTGAAAGGTCGGGGTACACCGGGGAGCTGTTTTTT
j_call: TRBJ2-2; v_call: TRBV12-3/TRBV12-4; clone_size: many; d_call: NA; cdr3_aa: CASSHRTGELFF; cdr3_nt: TGTGCCAGCAGTCACAGGACCGGGGAGCTGTTTTTT
j_call: TRBJ2-1; v_call: TRBV11-1; clone_size: NA; d_call: NA; cdr3_aa: CASSPLGPVGNEQFF; cdr3_nt: TGTGCCAGCAGCCCACTCGGACCCGTTGGGAATGAGCAGTTCTTC
j_call: TRBJ2-7; v_call: TRBV29-1; clone_size: many; d_call: NA; cdr3_aa: CSVRLGAEQYF; cdr3_nt: TGCAGCGTCAGACTAGGTGCCGAGCAGTACTTC
j_call: TRBJ1-5; v_call: TRBV28; clone_size: many; d_call: TRBD1; cdr3_aa: CASSRGAGGRGQPQHF; cdr3_nt: TGTGCCAGCAGCCGGGGGGCAGGGGGCCGGGGTCAGCCCCAGCATTTT
j_call: TRBJ2-7; v_call: TRBV28; clone_size: many; d_call: TRBD1; cdr3_aa: CASSLRDRSSHPYEQYF; cdr3_nt: TGTGCCAGCAGCCTCCGGGACAGGAGTTCCCATCCCTACGAGCAGTACTTC
j_call: TRBJ2-7; v_call: TRBV6-1; clone_size: NA; d_call: NA; cdr3_aa: CASRTGGQSGEQYF; cdr3_nt: TGTGCCAGCAGAACTGGGGGGCAGTCGGGCGAGCAGTACTTC